Here is one TCR beta chain with its context. Its antigen is still unknown. The V and J ends lost 2 bases and 4 bases respectively, with 10 bases between them. The CDR3 has 14 residues. Per germline, CDR1 SGHRS and CDR2 YFSETQ. The data were produced by immunoSEQ multiplex PCR, yet TCRdb's version contains in-frame clones alone and is incomplete. The sample gives 9,500 to 12,000 clones, 87% of which show up once; more than 8% is in the top ten. This sample is part of a study of T cell repertoires in ileal Crohn's disease. Whole-study context: Biopsies of inflamed ileum from the surgical specimen form M0 samples. TCRB immunosequencing input was roughly 490 nanograms of biopsy DNA per sample.

Study-level results: Sorted CD8 T cells held more high-frequency clones than CD4.

Indicated time point: inflamed ileum from the surgical specimen. The clonotype was recovered from an adult with Crohn's disease. J is TRBJ2-1 and V is TRBV5-1; possible D gene TRBD2, 5 bases. Sequenced: ileal tissue. CDR3: CASSFVATYNEQFF. In nucleotides, the CDR3 is TGCGCCAGCAGCTTTGTAGCGACTTACAATGAGCAGTTCTTC.